The clone carrying this TCR beta chain was counted many times. The antigen is undetermined. It was with a sample-barcoded 5' primer and a J-beta primer mix that a second PCR of roughly 6 to 12 cycles was run. The template-switch adaptor, which had 12 random nucleotides, put a tag on each cDNA molecule. TCRdb reprocessed the 5' RACE reads with MiXCR, giving one entry per CDR3 protein. This sample has about 1.6 million distinct CDR3 sequences, with around 36% found just once. The record originates from a study of blood T cells in healthy people across ages. V gave up 2 bases and J gave up 2 bases, with 13 bases separating them. Germline V gene lookup returns CDR1 MDHEN and CDR2 SYDVKM. The CDR3 is made up of 15 amino acids. Whole-study findings and limits: Roughly linear age-related decline in beta diversity appeared, significant by age 40. Relative to aged donors, long-lived donors carried more naive CD4+ cells and displayed higher diversity.

Each sample yielded at least 6 micrograms of PBMC total RNA. Source material: blood. This sequence was found in a woman aged 25 to 39 in good health. This chain uses TRBV28 with TRBJ2-7, with D maybe TRBD1 (5 bases). The CDR3 loop reads CASSLRDSNTYEQYF. The CDR3 DNA follows: TGTGCCAGCAGTTTACGAGACAGTAACACCTACGAGCAGTACTTC.